The clone carrying this TCR beta chain was picked up a small number of times. Its specificity is not known. Every TCR beta cDNA library bore unique molecular identifiers. T cells numbering roughly 1 to 10 million yielded roughly 500,000 cDNA molecules. TCRdb independently ran MiXCR on the PCR reads; one entry per CDR3 protein. The sample includes approximately 690,000 distinct CDR3 sequences, 55% to 60% seen only once; the top ten take about 11%. These data belong to a study of post-analysis software for immune sequencing data. For the study at large: Relapsing-remitting, secondary progressive and progressive-relapsing forms of multiple sclerosis all featured among disease courses.

The CDR3 loop spans 16 amino acids. V lost 1 base, J lost 4 bases, and 7 bases stayed unmatched. CDR1 is MNHNS and CDR2 is SASEGT in the germline V gene. Points from the study as a whole: Those samples that were prepared in the same batch co-clustered strongly by F measure. Several TRBV segments occurring more often in patients than controls included TRBV5-6, TRBV5-1 and TRBV20-1.

Material for sequencing was blood. The chain joins TRBV6-1 to TRBJ1-2, with 9 bases lining up with TRBD1. The clonotype comes from a girl aged 2-10 years with multiple sclerosis. Here the CDR3 reads CASSEDVGDRAYGYTF. The CDR3 region has the DNA TGTGCCAGCAGTGAAGACGTTGGGGACAGGGCCTATGGCTACACCTTC.